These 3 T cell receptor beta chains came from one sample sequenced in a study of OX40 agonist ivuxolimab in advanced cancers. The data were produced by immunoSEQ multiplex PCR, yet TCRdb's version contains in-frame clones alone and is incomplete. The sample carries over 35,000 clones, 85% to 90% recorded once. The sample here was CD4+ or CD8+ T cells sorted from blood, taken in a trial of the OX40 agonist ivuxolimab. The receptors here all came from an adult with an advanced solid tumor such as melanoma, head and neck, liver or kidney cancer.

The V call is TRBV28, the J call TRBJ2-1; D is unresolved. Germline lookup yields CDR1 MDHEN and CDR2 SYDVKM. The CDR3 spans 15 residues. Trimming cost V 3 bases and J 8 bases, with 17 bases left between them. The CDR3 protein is CASSFITRSGDEQFF. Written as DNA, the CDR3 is TGTGCCAGCAGTTTCATCACCAGAAGTGGGGATGAGCAGTTCTTC.

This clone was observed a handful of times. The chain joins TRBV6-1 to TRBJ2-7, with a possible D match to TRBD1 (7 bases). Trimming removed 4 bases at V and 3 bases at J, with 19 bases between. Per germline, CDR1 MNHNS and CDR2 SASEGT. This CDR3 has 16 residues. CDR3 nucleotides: TGTGCCAGCAGTGGAGGCCAGGGGGGAGGATACTACGAGCAGTACTTC. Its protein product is CASSGGQGGGYYEQYF.

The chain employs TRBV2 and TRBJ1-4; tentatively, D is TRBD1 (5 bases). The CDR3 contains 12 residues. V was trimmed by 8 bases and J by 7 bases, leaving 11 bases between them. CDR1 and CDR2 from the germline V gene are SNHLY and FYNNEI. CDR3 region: CASGGSPEKLFF. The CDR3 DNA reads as TGTGCCAGCGGGGGAAGTCCTGAAAAACTGTTTTTT. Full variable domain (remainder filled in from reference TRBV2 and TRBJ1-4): EPEVTQTPSHQVTQMGQEVILRCVPISNHLYFYWYRQILGQKVEFLVSFYNNEISEKSEIFDDQFSVERPDGSNFTLKIRSTKLEDSAMYFCASGGSPEKLFFGSGTQLSVL.